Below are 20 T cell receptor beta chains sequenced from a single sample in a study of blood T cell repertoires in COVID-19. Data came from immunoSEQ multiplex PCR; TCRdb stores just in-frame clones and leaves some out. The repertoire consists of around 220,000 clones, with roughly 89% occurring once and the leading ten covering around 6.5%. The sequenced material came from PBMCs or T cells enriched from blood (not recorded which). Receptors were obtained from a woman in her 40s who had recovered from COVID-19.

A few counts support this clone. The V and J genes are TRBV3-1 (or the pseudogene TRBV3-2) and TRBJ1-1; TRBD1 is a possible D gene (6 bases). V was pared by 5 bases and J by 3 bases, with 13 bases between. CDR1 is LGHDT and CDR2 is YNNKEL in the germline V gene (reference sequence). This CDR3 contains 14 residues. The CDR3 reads CASSEYSGDTEAFF. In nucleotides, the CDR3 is TGTGCCAGCAGCGAGTATTCAGGGGACACTGAAGCTTTCTTT.

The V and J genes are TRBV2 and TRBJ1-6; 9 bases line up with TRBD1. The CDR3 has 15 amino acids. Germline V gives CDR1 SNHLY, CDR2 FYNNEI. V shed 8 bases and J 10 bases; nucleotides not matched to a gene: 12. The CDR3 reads CASDLLGQGGSPLHF. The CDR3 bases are TGTGCCAGCGACCTACTGGGACAGGGTGGATCACCCCTCCACTTT.

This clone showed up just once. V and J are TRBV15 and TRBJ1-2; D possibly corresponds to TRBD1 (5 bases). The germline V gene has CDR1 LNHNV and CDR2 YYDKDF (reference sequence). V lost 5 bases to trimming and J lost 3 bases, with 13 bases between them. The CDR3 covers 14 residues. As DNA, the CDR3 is TGTGCCACCAGCCCCGCCAGGGTAGACTATGGCTACACCTTC. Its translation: CATSPARVDYGYTF.

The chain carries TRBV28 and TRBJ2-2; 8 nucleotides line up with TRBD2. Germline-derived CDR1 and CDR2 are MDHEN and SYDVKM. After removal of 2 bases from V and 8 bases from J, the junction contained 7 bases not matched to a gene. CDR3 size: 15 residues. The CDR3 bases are TGTGCCAGCAGTTTAATAGCGGGATATGGAGGGGAGCTGTTTTTT. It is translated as CASSLIAGYGGELFF. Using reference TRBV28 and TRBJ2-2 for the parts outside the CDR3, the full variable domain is DVKVTQSSRYLVKRTGEKVFLECVQDMDHENMFWYRQDPGLGLRLIYFSYDVKMKEKGDIPEGYSVSREKKERFSLILESASTNQTSMYLCASSLIAGYGGELFFGEGSRLTVL.

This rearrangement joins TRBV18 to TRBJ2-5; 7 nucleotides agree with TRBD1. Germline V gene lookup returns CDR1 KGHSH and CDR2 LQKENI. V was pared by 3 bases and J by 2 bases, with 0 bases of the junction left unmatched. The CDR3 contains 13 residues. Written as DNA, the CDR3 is TGTGCCAGCTCACCGGACAGGCAAGAGACCCAGTACTTC. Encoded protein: CASSPDRQETQYF.

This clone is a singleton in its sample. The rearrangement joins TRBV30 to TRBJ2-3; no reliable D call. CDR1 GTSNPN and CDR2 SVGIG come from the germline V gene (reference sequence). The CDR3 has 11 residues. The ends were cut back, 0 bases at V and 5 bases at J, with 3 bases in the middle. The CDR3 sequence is CAWSVIDTQYF. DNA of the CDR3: TGTGCCTGGAGTGTCATAGATACGCAGTATTTT.

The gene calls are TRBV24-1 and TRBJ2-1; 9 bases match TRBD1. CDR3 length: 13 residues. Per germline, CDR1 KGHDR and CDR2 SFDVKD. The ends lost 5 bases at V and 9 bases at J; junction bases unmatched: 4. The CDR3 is CATSGTGEAEQFF. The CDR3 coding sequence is TGTGCCACCAGTGGGACAGGGGAGGCTGAGCAGTTCTTC.

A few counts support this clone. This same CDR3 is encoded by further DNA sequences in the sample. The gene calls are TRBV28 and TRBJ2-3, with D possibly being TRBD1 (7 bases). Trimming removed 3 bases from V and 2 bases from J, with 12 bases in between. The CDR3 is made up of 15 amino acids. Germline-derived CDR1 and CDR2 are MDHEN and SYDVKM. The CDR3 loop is CASSFSGGFTDTQYF. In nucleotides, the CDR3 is TGTGCCAGCAGTTTCTCAGGGGGGTTCACAGATACGCAGTATTTT. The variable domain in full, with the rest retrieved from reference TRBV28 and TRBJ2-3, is DVKVTQSSRYLVKRTGEKVFLECVQDMDHENMFWYRQDPGLGLRLIYFSYDVKMKEKGDIPEGYSVSREKKERFSLILESASTNQTSMYLCASSFSGGFTDTQYFGPGTRLTVL.

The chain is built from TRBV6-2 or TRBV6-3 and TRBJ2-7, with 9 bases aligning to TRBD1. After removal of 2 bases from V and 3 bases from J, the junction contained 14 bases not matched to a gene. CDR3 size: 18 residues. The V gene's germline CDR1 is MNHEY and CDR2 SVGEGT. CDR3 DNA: TGTGCCAGCAGTTACAATCGGGACAGGGACAGTTTTGGCTACGAGCAGTACGTC. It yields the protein CASSYNRDRDSFGYEQYV.

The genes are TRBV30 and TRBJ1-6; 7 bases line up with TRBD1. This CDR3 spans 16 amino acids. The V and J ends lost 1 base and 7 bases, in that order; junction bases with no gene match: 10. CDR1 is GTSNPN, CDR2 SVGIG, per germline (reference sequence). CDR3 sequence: CAWSGSSTGRNSPLHF. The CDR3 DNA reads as TGTGCCTGGAGTGGGTCGTCGACAGGGAGAAATTCACCCCTCCACTTT. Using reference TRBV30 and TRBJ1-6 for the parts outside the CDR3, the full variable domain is SQTIHQWPATLVQPVGSPLSLECTVEGTSNPNLYWYRQAAGRGLQLLFYSVGIGQISSEVPQNLSASRPQDRQFILSSKKLLLSDSGFYLCAWSGSSTGRNSPLHFGNGTRLTVT.

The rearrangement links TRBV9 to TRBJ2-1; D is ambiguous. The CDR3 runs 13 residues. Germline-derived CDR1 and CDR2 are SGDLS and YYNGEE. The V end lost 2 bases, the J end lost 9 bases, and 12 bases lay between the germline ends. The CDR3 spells CASSVRPAGEQFF. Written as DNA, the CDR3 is TGTGCCAGCAGCGTTCGCCCAGCAGGTGAGCAGTTCTTC.

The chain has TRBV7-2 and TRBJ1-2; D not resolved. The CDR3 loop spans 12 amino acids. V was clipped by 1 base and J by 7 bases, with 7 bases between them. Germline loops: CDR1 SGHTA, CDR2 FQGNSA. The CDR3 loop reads CASSLGVAGYTF. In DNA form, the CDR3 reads TGTGCCAGCAGCTTAGGCGTCGCTGGCTACACCTTC.

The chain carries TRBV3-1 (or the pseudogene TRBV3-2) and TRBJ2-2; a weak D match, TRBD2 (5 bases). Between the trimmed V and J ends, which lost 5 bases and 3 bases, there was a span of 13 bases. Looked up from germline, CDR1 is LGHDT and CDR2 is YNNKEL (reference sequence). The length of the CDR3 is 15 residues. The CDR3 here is CASSSRGLYTGELFF. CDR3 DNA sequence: TGTGCCAGCAGCTCCCGAGGACTGTACACCGGGGAGCTGTTTTTT.

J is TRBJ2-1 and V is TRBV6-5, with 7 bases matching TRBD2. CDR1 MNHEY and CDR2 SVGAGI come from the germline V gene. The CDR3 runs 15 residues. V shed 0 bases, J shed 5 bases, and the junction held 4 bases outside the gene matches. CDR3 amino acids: CASSYSGTTNNEQFF. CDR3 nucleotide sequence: TGTGCCAGCAGTTACTCCGGGACTACCAACAATGAGCAGTTCTTC.

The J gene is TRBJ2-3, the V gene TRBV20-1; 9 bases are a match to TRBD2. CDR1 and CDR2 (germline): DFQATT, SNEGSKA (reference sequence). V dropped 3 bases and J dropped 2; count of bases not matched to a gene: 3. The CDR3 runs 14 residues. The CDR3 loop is CSASSSGITDTQYF. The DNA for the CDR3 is TGCAGTGCTAGTTCTAGCGGGATCACAGATACGCAGTATTTT.

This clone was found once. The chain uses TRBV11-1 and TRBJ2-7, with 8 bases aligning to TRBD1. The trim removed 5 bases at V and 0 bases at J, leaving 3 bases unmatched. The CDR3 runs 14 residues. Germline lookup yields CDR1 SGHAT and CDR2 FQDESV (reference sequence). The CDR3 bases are TGTGCCAGCAGCCCGGACAGGGTCTCCTACGAGCAGTACTTC. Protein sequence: CASSPDRVSYEQYF.

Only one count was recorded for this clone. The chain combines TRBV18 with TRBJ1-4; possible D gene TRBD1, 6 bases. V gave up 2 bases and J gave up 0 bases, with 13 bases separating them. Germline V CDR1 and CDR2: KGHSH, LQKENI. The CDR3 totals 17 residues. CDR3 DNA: TGTGCCAGCTCACCATATACACCAGGGGCAACTAATGAAAAACTGTTTTTT. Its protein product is CASSPYTPGATNEKLFF.

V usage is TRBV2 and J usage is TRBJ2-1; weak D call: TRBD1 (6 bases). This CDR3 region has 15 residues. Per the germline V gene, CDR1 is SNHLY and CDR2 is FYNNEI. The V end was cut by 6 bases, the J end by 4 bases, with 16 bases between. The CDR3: CASSPTGPFYNEQFF. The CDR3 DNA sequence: TGTGCCAGCAGCCCGACAGGACCCTTTTACAATGAGCAGTTCTTC.

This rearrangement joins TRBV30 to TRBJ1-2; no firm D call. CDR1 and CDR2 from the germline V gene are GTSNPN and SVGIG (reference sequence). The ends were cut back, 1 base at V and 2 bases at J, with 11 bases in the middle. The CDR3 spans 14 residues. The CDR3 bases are TGTGCCTGGAGTGCCCCCCCCAGAAACTATGGCTACACCTTC. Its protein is CAWSAPPRNYGYTF.

CDR3: CAWRDRDRSQPQHF. The CDR3 DNA is TGTGCCTGGAGGGACCGGGACAGAAGTCAGCCCCAGCATTTT. This rearrangement joins TRBV30 to TRBJ1-5; TRBD1 aligns across 7 bases. The CDR3 consists of 14 residues. V lost 3 bases and J lost 6; bases outside the gene matches: 8. The V gene's germline CDR1 is GTSNPN and CDR2 SVGIG (reference sequence).